This entry describes one T cell receptor beta chain. This entry is derived from a study of blood T cell repertoires in COVID-19. Study at large: From the United States, Italy and Spain came samples of acute and convalescent COVID-19. T cells, B-cell-depleted T cells, or PBMCs provided the cDNA or gDNA that served as material.

Per the original methods: From reference gene primer amplification, estimates of nucleated cell counts were derived. Libraries were prepared by immunoSEQ multiplex PCR; TCRdb keeps only in-frame clonotypes and omits some of them. Clone size and the V and J calls come from that table; the DNA yielded D and trimming. The data show under 100,000 clones, approximately 78% seen once. This CDR3 contains 14 residues. J lost 4 bases, V lost 4 bases, and 2 bases had no gene match. CDR1 is SNHLY, CDR2 FYNNEI, per germline. The chain couples TRBV2 to TRBJ2-1, with TRBD2 matching over 9 bases. Sequenced material: peripheral blood. The receptor comes from a man aged 60 to 69 with acute or convalescent COVID-19. CDR3 residues: CASSVRGGYNEQFF. DNA of the CDR3: TGTGCCAGCAGTGTGCGGGGGGGGTACAATGAGCAGTTCTTC.